Reported below is one T cell receptor beta chain. This CDR3 has 15 amino acids. The germline CDR1 and CDR2 sequences are SNHLY and FYNNEI. V was clipped by 4 bases and J by 4 bases; unmatched bases: 7. This specimen belongs to a study of blood T cell repertoires in COVID-19. Study overall: Collection of acute and convalescent COVID-19 samples took place in the United States, Italy and Spain.

As processed by the authors: Amplifying reference gene primers gave estimates of nucleated cell counts. Assay: immunoSEQ multiplex PCR; the TCRdb copy retains only in-frame clones and omits some. D and trimming come from the DNA, and the V and J calls and clone size come from that table. This table holds about 83,000 clones, about 86% found once. This receptor was obtained from a woman older than 75 in a cohort sampled during active or convalescent COVID-19. The chain links TRBV2 to TRBJ2-3; 8 bases map to TRBD2. Material for sequencing was peripheral blood. CDR3 region: CASSAQSGRSDTQYF. DNA of the CDR3: TGTGCCAGCAGTGCGCAAAGCGGGAGATCAGATACGCAGTATTTT.